This T cell receptor beta chain was profiled in a study of T cells in Graves' hyperthyroidism and ophthalmopathy. Study-wide results and caveats: Among thyroid clonotypes expanded above 0.001, most also appeared in blood.

This clonotype was recorded many times. The antigen is not known. Template material for amplifying TCR beta CDR3 regions consisted of RNA transcripts. The TCR CDR3 first-round RT-PCR relied on the HTBI primer set. TCRdb independently ran MiXCR on the multiplex PCR reads; one entry per CDR3 protein. The sample has around 690,000 distinct CDR3 sequences, around a sixth seen once. The authors deemed Graves' hyperthyroidism stable absent ophthalmopathy progression within 18 months. Exclusion of a patient resulted from uncontrolled infection, other autoimmune disease, pregnancy or lactation. This sample holds PBMCs from about 10 ml fresh peripheral blood. The CDR3 length is 13 residues. The trim removed 5 bases at V and 1 base at J, leaving 4 bases unmatched. Germline V gives CDR1 SQVTM, CDR2 ANQGSEA.

The chain links TRBV29-1 to TRBJ1-1; 7 bases are a match to TRBD1. This clonotype was obtained from a man aged 50 or older with Graves' hyperthyroidism. Sequencing input: blood. Here the CDR3 DNA reads TGCAGCGTTACCGGGACAGAGAACACTGAAGCTTTCTTT. It translates to CSVTGTENTEAFF.